This T cell receptor beta chain was identified during a study of blood T cells in healthy people across ages. Turning to the study itself: About one barcoded beta molecule was captured per two T cells (by template switching).

Note on this clonotype: Its matching antigen is unknown.

A second PCR, run for about 6 to 12 cycles, used a sample-barcoded 5' primer plus a J-beta primer mix. TCRdb independently ran MiXCR on the 5' RACE reads; one entry per CDR3 protein. The profile shows around 900,000 distinct CDR3 sequences, 45% to 60% of them singletons. The junction had 9 bases not matched to a gene; V was cut back by 0 bases and J by 10 bases. CDR1 and CDR2 (germline): LNHNV, YYDKDF (reference sequence). This CDR3 has 15 residues. Study conclusions and caveats: Relative to aged donors, long-lived donors carried more naive CD4+ cells and displayed higher diversity.

The clonotype originates from a woman aged 60-75 years in good health. V usage is TRBV15 and J usage is TRBJ2-1, with 7 bases lining up with TRBD1. Sequencing was performed on blood. CDR3 sequence (DNA): TGTGCCACCAGCAGAGATGCTTCGACAGGGCACGAGCAGTTCTTC. Its protein is CATSRDASTGHEQFF.